The present TCR beta chain was sequenced within a study of blood T cell repertoires in COVID-19. Authors' methods: It was from reference gene primer amplification that nucleated cell counts were estimated. Method: immunoSEQ multiplex PCR; TCRdb's copy keeps in-frame clones and lacks some. That table gives V, J and clone size, and the DNA gave D and trimming. The sample carries 250,000 to 350,000 clones, roughly 85% recorded once. Participants spanned ages about 18 to 100 years and resided in about two dozen US areas. Participants' own reports of clinical history determined their cohort assignment. The CDR3 contains 14 residues. Deletions cut 10 bases from V and 4 bases from J, with 17 bases between. Germline assignment: CDR1 SNHLY and CDR2 FYNNEI.

V usage is TRBV2 and J usage is TRBJ2-1; tentative D call: TRBD2 (5 bases). The sample taken for sequencing was PBMCs or T cells enriched from blood (not recorded which). This receptor was obtained from a woman in her thirties or forties who had recovered from COVID-19. The CDR3 spells CATQTARGYNEQFF. The CDR3 nucleotides read TGTGCCACCCAAACGGCACGAGGGTACAATGAGCAGTTCTTC.